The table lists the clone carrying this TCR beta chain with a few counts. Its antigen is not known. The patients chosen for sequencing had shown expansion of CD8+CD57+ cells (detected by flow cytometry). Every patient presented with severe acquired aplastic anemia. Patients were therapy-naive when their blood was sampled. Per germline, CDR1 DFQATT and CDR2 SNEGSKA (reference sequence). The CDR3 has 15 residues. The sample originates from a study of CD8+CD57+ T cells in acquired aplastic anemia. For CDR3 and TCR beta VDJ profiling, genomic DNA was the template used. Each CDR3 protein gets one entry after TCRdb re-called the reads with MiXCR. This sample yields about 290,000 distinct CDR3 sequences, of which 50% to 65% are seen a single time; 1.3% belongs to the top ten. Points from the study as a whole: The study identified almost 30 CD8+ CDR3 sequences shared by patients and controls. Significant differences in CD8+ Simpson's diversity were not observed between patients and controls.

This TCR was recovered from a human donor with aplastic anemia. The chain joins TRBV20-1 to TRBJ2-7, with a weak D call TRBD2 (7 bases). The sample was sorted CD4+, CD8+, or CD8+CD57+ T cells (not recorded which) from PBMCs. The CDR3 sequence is CSLKGEGKPSYEQYF. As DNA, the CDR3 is TGCAGCCTAAAGGGGGAGGGGAAACCCTCCTACGAGCAGTACTTC.